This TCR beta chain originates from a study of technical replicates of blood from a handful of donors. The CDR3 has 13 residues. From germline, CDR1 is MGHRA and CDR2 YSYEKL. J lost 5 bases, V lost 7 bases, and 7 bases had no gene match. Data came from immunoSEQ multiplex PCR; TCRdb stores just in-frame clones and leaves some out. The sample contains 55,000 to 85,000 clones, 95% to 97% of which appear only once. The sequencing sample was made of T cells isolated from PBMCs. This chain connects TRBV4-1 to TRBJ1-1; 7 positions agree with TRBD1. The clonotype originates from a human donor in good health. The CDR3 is CASIGTAGTEAFF. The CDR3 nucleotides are TGCGCCAGCATAGGGACAGCAGGGACTGAAGCTTTCTTT.